The 19 T cell receptor beta chains listed next were all sequenced from one sample in a study of blood T cells in healthy people across ages. It was with a sample-barcoded 5' primer and a J-beta primer mix that a second PCR of about 6 to 11 cycles was run. Via MiXCR, TCRdb re-called the 5' RACE reads, giving one row per CDR3 protein. The sample carries over 600,000 distinct CDR3 sequences, 20% to 25% recorded once. The sample was blood. These receptors were taken from a man aged 65-85 years in good health.

Many counts were recorded for this clonotype. The gene calls are TRBV6-2 or TRBV6-3 and TRBJ2-7; 9 nucleotides agree with TRBD2. V trimming: 6 bases; J trimming: 3 bases; junction bases outside the gene matches: 9. Germline-derived CDR1 and CDR2 are MNHEY and SVGEGT. The length of the CDR3 is 15 residues. The CDR3 DNA sequence: TGTGCCAGCAGAACCTTTAGCGGGAGTAGCTACGAGCAGTACTTC. Amino acids: CASRTFSGSSYEQYF.

There are a few counts of this clonotype. The chain has TRBV5-1 and TRBJ1-2; 7 bases agree with TRBD1. There are 16 residues in the CDR3. V shed 2 bases and J 3 bases; nucleotides not matched to a gene: 10. Germline loops: CDR1 SGHRS, CDR2 YFSETQ. Here the CDR3 DNA reads TGCGCCAGCAGCTTAGCCGGGACAGTCCACGACTATGGCTACACCTTC. This gives the protein CASSLAGTVHDYGYTF.

This clonotype is a singleton in its sample. This chain links TRBV4-2 with TRBJ2-5, with D possibly TRBD2 on 6 matching bases. The J call may be incorrect, as the DNA end agrees better with TRBJ2-1. Germline values: CDR1 LGHNA, CDR2 YNFKEQ. The CDR3 runs 18 residues. As DNA, the CDR3 is TGTGCCAGCAGCCAAGAAGTGGGGACTCTTCCCGCTGGTAATGAGCAGTTCTTC. Protein sequence: CASSQEVGTLPAGNEQFF.

This clonotype showed up many times. The J gene is TRBJ2-3, the V gene TRBV12-3 or TRBV12-4; D gene uncertain. Between the trimmed V and J ends, which lost 5 bases and 3 bases, there was a span of 9 bases. There are 13 residues in the CDR3. The CDR3 coding sequence is TGTGCCAGCAGTCACGACCGAACAGATACGCAGTATTTT. Residues: CASSHDRTDTQYF.

The CDR3 DNA reads as TGCGCCAGCAGCCAGTCAGAGAGCTCCTACGAGCAGTACTTC. Amino acids: CASSQSESSYEQYF. The chain employs TRBV4-1 and TRBJ2-7; D gene uncertain. Looked up from germline, CDR1 is MGHRA and CDR2 is YSYEKL. The CDR3 totals 14 residues. V lost 3 bases, J lost 0 bases, and 9 bases lay in between.

This chain links TRBV20-1 with TRBJ2-5; 10 bases agree with TRBD2. Losses at the gene ends were 0 bases for V and 11 bases for J; bases not matched to a gene: 12. The CDR3 covers 15 residues. CDR1 is DFQATT, CDR2 SNEGSKA, per germline (reference sequence). The CDR3 here is CSARDGGTSESPQYF. CDR3 sequence (DNA): TGCAGTGCTAGAGATGGGGGGACTAGCGAAAGTCCGCAGTACTTC.

This clonotype appeared a few times. J is TRBJ2-5 and V is TRBV10-3, with D possibly matching TRBD2 (6 bases). Germline assignment: CDR1 ENHRY and CDR2 SYGVKD. V was pared by 7 bases and J by 0 bases, with 15 bases between. The CDR3 has 15 residues. This CDR3 is CAIKGEVPNQETQYF. The CDR3 DNA reads as TGTGCCATCAAAGGGGAGGTACCCAACCAAGAGACCCAGTACTTC.

This rearrangement joins TRBV3-1 to TRBJ2-5; 7 nucleotides align to TRBD1. CDR3 size: 16 residues. Germline CDR1 LGHDT, CDR2 YNNKEL (reference sequence). Trimming took 0 bases from V and 2 from J; bases not matched to a gene: 6. The CDR3 here is CASSQEMTGRQETQYF. DNA for the CDR3: TGTGCCAGCAGCCAAGAGATGACAGGGAGACAAGAGACCCAGTACTTC.

This clonotype was observed a handful of times. This sequence joins TRBV5-1 and TRBJ2-5; no definite D call. Germline CDR1 and CDR2: SGHRS and YFSETQ. CDR3 length equals 13 residues. Trimming pared 2 bases from V and 2 bases from J, leaving 7 bases between. CDR3 in DNA: TGCGCCAGCAGCTTCGTTCCTCAAGAGACCCAGTACTTC. The encoded protein is CASSFVPQETQYF.

This clonotype came up a few times. J is TRBJ2-7 and V is TRBV18; weak D call: TRBD2 (6 bases). The CDR3 consists of 14 residues. CDR1 is KGHSH, CDR2 LQKENI, per germline. V was shortened by 4 bases and J by 0 bases, with 10 bases between the two germline ends. CDR3 in DNA: TGTGCCAGCTCACGCAACGGGAGCTCCTACGAGCAGTACTTC. Protein product: CASSRNGSSYEQYF.

The V and J genes are TRBV7-2 and TRBJ1-3, with D uncertain. In germline, CDR1 is SGHTA, CDR2 FQGNSA. The CDR3 consists of 15 residues. The V and J ends lost 1 base and 0 bases respectively, with 7 bases between them. In nucleotides, the CDR3 is TGTGCCAGCAGCTTAGTACTCACCTCTGGAAACACCATATATTTT. Its translation: CASSLVLTSGNTIYF.

This clonotype was counted between two and nine times. This chain uses TRBV4-2 with TRBJ2-1, with unresolved D. V was shortened by 0 bases and J by 4 bases, with 10 bases between the two germline ends. The CDR3 runs 15 residues. From germline, CDR1 is LGHNA and CDR2 YNFKEQ. The CDR3 region is CASSQDGELYNEQFF. CDR3 DNA sequence: TGTGCCAGCAGCCAAGATGGTGAACTTTACAATGAGCAGTTCTTC.

This clonotype was observed a few times. The chain has TRBV2 and TRBJ2-4, with D unresolved. V lost 3 bases and J lost 0, with 3 bases in between. This CDR3 has 13 residues. Per the germline V gene, CDR1 is SNHLY and CDR2 is FYNNEI. The CDR3 coding sequence is TGTGCCAGCAGTGAGGAAGCCAAAAACATTCAGTACTTC. Translated, it gives CASSEEAKNIQYF.

The J gene is TRBJ2-1, the V gene TRBV6-6; TRBD1 agrees at 10 bases. The CDR3 length is 16 residues. V trimming: 2 bases; J trimming: 5 bases; junction bases outside the gene matches: 6. The V gene's germline CDR1 is MNHNY and CDR2 SVGAGI (reference sequence). Here the CDR3 reads CASSYALGQGNNEQFF. In DNA, the CDR3 is TGTGCCAGCAGTTACGCGCTGGGACAGGGGAACAATGAGCAGTTCTTC.

The CDR3 bases are TGTGCCAGCACCGGGACGGGTAATGAAAAACTGTTTTTT. This gives the protein CASTGTGNEKLFF. V and J are TRBV6-1 and TRBJ1-4; a possible D gene is TRBD1 (5 bases). Germline V lookup: CDR1 MNHNS, CDR2 SASEGT. The CDR3 is made up of 13 amino acids. Trimming stripped 7 bases from V and 4 bases from J, with 10 bases between.

This clonotype was recorded many times. This rearrangement joins TRBV10-3 to TRBJ2-5; TRBD1 aligns across 7 bases. The CDR3 is 12 amino acids. Germline trimming cut 8 bases from V and 0 bases from J; bases unmatched to any gene: 0. Germline CDR1 and CDR2: ENHRY and SYGVKD. This CDR3 reads CAIGTDQETQYF. For the CDR3, the DNA is TGTGCCATCGGGACAGACCAAGAGACCCAGTACTTC.

The V call is TRBV6-1, the J call TRBJ1-5; 9 nucleotides match TRBD1. The CDR3 totals 15 residues. With V trimmed by 2 bases and J by 7 bases, 6 bases remained unmatched. Germline V lookup: CDR1 MNHNS, CDR2 SASEGT. CDR3 coding DNA: TGTGCCAGCAGTGAAAGGGACAGGGAGGGCCAGCCCCAGCATTTT. It specifies CASSERDREGQPQHF.

The rearrangement uses TRBV5-1 and TRBJ1-2; 10 positions agree with TRBD1. Germline V gene data show CDR1 as SGHRS and CDR2 as YFSETQ. The CDR3 contains 14 residues. Trimming at V came to 4 bases and at J to 5 bases, leaving 5 bases not matched to a gene. CDR3 in DNA: TGCGCCAGCAGCCCTGGGACAGGGGCTTATGGCTACACCTTC. It codes for CASSPGTGAYGYTF.

The chain has TRBV14 and TRBJ2-3, with D hard to call. CDR1 and CDR2 from the germline V gene are SGHDN and FVKESK. The V end lost 4 bases, the J end lost 1 base, and 9 bases lay between the germline ends. This CDR3 spans 14 amino acids. CDR3 region: CASSPGPGTDTQYF. CDR3 bases: TGTGCCAGCAGCCCAGGACCCGGCACAGATACGCAGTATTTT.